The rows below give T cell receptor beta chains drawn from one sample of a study of sequential checkpoint blockade in melanoma. Measured with immunoSEQ multiplex PCR; TCRdb has only the in-frame clones, and not every one. Of some 10,000 clones listed, roughly 72% are singletons. The input for sequencing was CD8+ T cells sorted from blood (inferred from file names), taken from a patient given nivolumab and ipilimumab in sequence. These receptors were obtained from a human donor with melanoma. Both conserved end residues are part of each CDR3. A D gene is named only where the DNA matches it firmly. Size is stated for part of the rows, as once, few or many counts, or as a class when the clone is expanded.

j_call,v_call,d_call,clone_size,cdr3_aa,cdr3_nt
TRBJ1-1,TRBV23-1,TRBD1,-,CASSGQGRTEAFF,TGCGCCAGCAGCGGACAGGGACGCACTGAAGCTTTCTTT
TRBJ1-5,TRBV4-1,-,-,CASSQGGGGGNQPQHF,TGCGCCAGCAGCCAGGGGGGTGGAGGTGGCAATCAGCCCCAGCATTTT
TRBJ1-3,TRBV5-1,-,once,CASSLGPLRYPGNTIYF,TGCGCCAGCAGCTTGGGTCCCCTACGGTACCCTGGAAACACCATATATTTT
TRBJ1-1,TRBV13,TRBD1,-,CASSRTGATNTEAFF,TGTGCCAGCAGCCGGACAGGGGCCACGAACACTGAAGCTTTCTTT
TRBJ2-7,TRBV2,TRBD1,-,CASRARGHEQYF,TGTGCCAGCAGGGCCAGGGGGCACGAGCAGTACTTC
TRBJ2-1,TRBV7-9,-,once,CASSFSDQAYNEQFF,TGTGCCAGCAGCTTCTCAGACCAGGCCTACAATGAGCAGTTCTTC
TRBJ2-3,TRBV6-4,TRBD2,few,CASSPTSEDTQYF,TGTGCCAGCAGTCCCACTAGCGAAGATACGCAGTATTTT
TRBJ2-3,TRBV15,-,-,CATSTLDNRDLDTQYF,TGTGCCACCAGCACCCTCGACAACAGGGATTTAGATACGCAGTATTTT
TRBJ2-7,TRBV15,TRBD1,-,CATSSCMGQGNYEQYF,TGTGCCACCAGCAGCTGCATGGGACAGGGTAACTACGAGCAGTACTTC
TRBJ1-1,TRBV6-1,-,-,CASSERTEGREAFF,TGTGCCAGCAGTGAACGGACTGAAGGACGGGAAGCTTTCTTT
TRBJ1-1,TRBV11-2,-,-,CASSVMTEAFF,TGTGCCAGCAGCGTTATGACTGAAGCTTTCTTT
TRBJ2-1,TRBV4-1,TRBD1,-,CASSQSPGQGINEQFF,TGCGCCAGCAGCCAGTCCCCGGGACAGGGTATCAATGAGCAGTTCTTC
TRBJ1-1,TRBV5-1,-,-,CASSSSRGNTEAFF,TGCGCCAGCAGCTCTAGCAGGGGGAACACTGAAGCTTTCTTT
TRBJ1-1,TRBV9,-,-,CASSVVERATEAFF,TGTGCCAGCAGCGTAGTAGAGAGAGCCACTGAAGCTTTCTTT
TRBJ1-1,TRBV6-6,-,-,CASSFRTEVNTEAFF,TGTGCCAGCAGCTTCAGGACAGAAGTGAACACTGAAGCTTTCTTT
TRBJ2-2,TRBV9,TRBD1,once,CASSVDSSPTGGRRTGELFF,TGTGCCAGCAGCGTAGACAGCTCACCTACAGGGGGCCGTAGGACCGGGGAGCTGTTTTTT
TRBJ1-1,TRBV5-4,-,-,CASSQTTGKGTEAFF,TGTGCCAGCAGCCAAACAACAGGGAAGGGGACTGAAGCTTTCTTT
TRBJ1-4,TRBV7-6,-,-,CASSPRGEKLFF,TGTGCCAGCAGCCCCAGGGGTGAAAAACTGTTTTTT
TRBJ1-1,TRBV27,-,few,CASSLLAGKTEAFF,TGTGCCAGCAGTTTATTGGCAGGGAAAACTGAAGCTTTCTTT
TRBJ2-1,TRBV6-4,-,-,CASSDSGGYNEQFF,TGTGCCAGCAGTGACTCAGGGGGCTACAATGAGCAGTTCTTC
TRBJ2-3,TRBV6-4,TRBD2,-,CASSDLAGGSDTQYF,TGTGCCAGCAGTGACCTAGCGGGGGGTTCAGATACGCAGTATTTT
TRBJ2-1,TRBV9,TRBD1,-,CASRGGQGEQFF,TGTGCCAGCAGAGGGGGACAGGGCGAGCAGTTCTTC
TRBJ1-2,TRBV7-9,TRBD1,-,CASYSGQGYSDPYGYTF,TGTGCCAGCTACTCCGGACAGGGATACTCTGACCCGTATGGCTACACCTTC
TRBJ2-3,TRBV5-1,-,-,CASSLELAADTQYF,TGCGCCAGCAGCTTGGAGTTAGCCGCAGATACGCAGTATTTT
TRBJ2-7,TRBV6-1,-,once,CASSESTDSSYEQYF,TGTGCCAGCAGTGAATCGACAGATAGCTCCTACGAGCAGTACTTC
TRBJ2-7,TRBV6-1,-,-,CASSEDGTALEQYF,TGTGCCAGCAGTGAAGATGGGACTGCCCTAGAGCAGTACTTC
TRBJ2-3,TRBV7-6,TRBD2,-,CASSAPRAGGTDTQYF,TGTGCCAGCAGCGCCCCGCGGGCGGGGGGCACAGATACGCAGTATTTT
TRBJ2-3,TRBV6-8,-,-,CAIFPSEPRDTQYF,TGTGCCATCTTTCCCTCCGAACCCAGGGATACGCAGTATTTT
TRBJ2-5,TRBV6-1,TRBD1,few,CAVNAGTGGVETQYF,TGTGCCGTTAATGCCGGGACAGGGGGCGTCGAGACCCAGTACTTC
TRBJ1-2,TRBV29-1,TRBD1,-,CSVDLNDRGAGYTF,TGCAGCGTGGACCTCAACGACAGGGGGGCTGGCTACACCTTC
TRBJ2-3,TRBV5-4,TRBD2,few,CASSLVPGLAGTDTQYF,TGTGCCAGCAGCTTGGTGCCGGGACTAGCGGGCACAGATACGCAGTATTTT
TRBJ2-7,TRBV7-9,TRBD1,-,CASSLTGAHEQYF,TGTGCCAGCAGCTTGACAGGGGCCCACGAGCAGTACTTC
TRBJ1-1,TRBV9,TRBD1,-,CASSAPTGVNAEAFF,TGTGCCAGCAGCGCCCCGACAGGGGTGAATGCTGAAGCTTTCTTT
TRBJ1-2,TRBV6-1,TRBD1,-,CASSERQGNYGYTF,TGTGCCAGCAGTGAAAGACAGGGGAACTATGGCTACACCTTC
TRBJ1-2,TRBV9,-,-,CASSPAGPTNYGYTF,TGTGCCAGCAGCCCGGCGGGGCCAACTAACTATGGCTACACCTTC
TRBJ2-3,TRBV4-2,TRBD2,-,CASSQWTSGTSDTQYF,TGTGCCAGCAGCCAATGGACTAGCGGGACCTCAGATACGCAGTATTTT
TRBJ1-1,TRBV28,TRBD1,once,CASSPWDSAYTEAFF,TGTGCCAGCAGCCCTTGGGACAGCGCCTACACTGAAGCTTTCTTT
TRBJ1-1,TRBV5-1,TRBD1,-,CASSQGVEAFF,TGCGCCAGCAGCCAGGGGGTTGAAGCTTTCTTT
TRBJ2-1,TRBV7-7,TRBD1,-,CASSLAGQGYNEQFF,TGTGCTAGCAGCTTAGCAGGACAGGGCTACAATGAGCAGTTCTTC
TRBJ2-2,TRBV6-4,-,few,CASSDSVSGAGELFF,TGTGCCAGCAGTGACTCTGTGTCAGGGGCCGGGGAGCTGTTTTTT